The next 8 T cell receptor beta chains were all read from a single sample in a study of regulatory T cells in long-lasting Graves disease. Arm-PCR of CDR3 regions and iRepertoire HTBI primers were used to build TCR beta libraries. From the multiplex PCR reads, TCRdb called clonotypes with MiXCR, one entry per CDR3 protein. The table has some 320,000 distinct CDR3 sequences, 18% seen once. As for time point: newly diagnosed GD, antithyroid drugs for less than 3 months. The TCR library was made from RNA extracted from PBMCs. This sample comprised peripheral blood mononuclear cells (PBMCs), obtained at new diagnosis, from a patient treated with antithyroid drugs. These receptors originate from a female donor with Graves disease.

This clonotype occurred many times. This CDR3 is CASSLGDRAGQPQHF. CDR3 DNA sequence: TGTGCCAGCAGTTTAGGGGACAGGGCGGGACAGCCCCAGCATTTT. The chain employs TRBV28 and TRBJ1-5; TRBD1 agrees at 9 bases. The length of the CDR3 is 15 residues. Unmatched junction bases numbered 6, after V lost 2 bases and J lost 7 bases. Germline-derived CDR1 and CDR2 are MDHEN and SYDVKM.

This clonotype turned up a few times. A read error may explain this, as a much larger clone is one base away. V gene TRBV27 combines with J gene TRBJ2-5; 7 nucleotides agree with TRBD1. Germline lookup yields CDR1 MNHEY and CDR2 SMNVEV (reference sequence). The CDR3 totals 15 residues. The J segment lost 4 bases and the V segment lost 5 bases, leaving 10 bases of the junction unmatched. In DNA, the CDR3 is TGTGCCAGCAGTGACCCGGGGACAGTTACAGAGACCCAGTACTTC. Translated: CASSDPGTVTETQYF.

There are many counts of this clonotype. The gene calls are TRBV6-1 and TRBJ1-6; D call uncertain. The CDR3 covers 13 residues. Trimming took off 7 bases at V and 10 bases at J, with 14 bases between the two ends. Germline V gene lookup returns CDR1 MNHNS and CDR2 SASEGT. CDR3 sequence reads: CASTEVIRSPLHF. CDR3 in DNA: TGTGCCAGCACCGAGGTGATACGGTCACCCCTCCACTTT.

The V call is TRBV19, the J call TRBJ2-3, with D possibly being TRBD1 (5 bases). V shed 6 bases and J shed 3 bases, with 16 bases lying between them. The CDR3 has 15 residues. CDR1 LNHDA and CDR2 SQIVND come from the germline V gene (reference sequence). The CDR3 sequence is CASSIPTPGTDTQYF. CDR3 DNA: TGTGCCAGTAGCATCCCAACCCCAGGGACAGATACGCAGTATTTT.

This clonotype was detected many times. The chain links TRBV2 to TRBJ2-6; D unclear. Germline CDR1 reads SNHLY; CDR2 reads FYNNEI. The CDR3 runs to 12 residues. The CDR3 sequence is CAWGSGANVLTF. The CDR3 DNA sequence: TGTGCGTGGGGCTCTGGGGCCAACGTCCTGACTTTC.

The table lists this clonotype with many counts. The J gene is TRBJ2-1, the V gene TRBV5-1; D perhaps matches TRBD1 (5 bases). Germline V gene lookup returns CDR1 SGHRS and CDR2 YFSETQ. The V end was cut by 4 bases, the J end by 5 bases, with 16 bases between. CDR3 length: 15 residues. The chain's CDR3 is CASSLLWGLDNEQFF. In DNA form, the CDR3 reads TGCGCCAGCAGCCTATTGTGGGGCTTGGACAATGAGCAGTTCTTC.

This clonotype showed up many times. The chain has TRBV6-1 and TRBJ2-7; D gene unclear. Germline CDR1 is MNHNS and CDR2 is SASEGT. Trimming shortened V by 2 bases and J by 0 bases, and 14 bases separated the two germline ends. This CDR3 is built from 16 residues. This CDR3 is CASSERVPSSSYEQYF. CDR3 DNA sequence: TGTGCCAGCAGTGAAAGGGTGCCGTCGAGCTCCTACGAGCAGTACTTC.

This clonotype occurred many times. The V gene is TRBV11-2, the J gene TRBJ1-3; D gene unclear. The CDR3 contains 15 residues. Deletions cut 0 bases from V and 0 bases from J, with 6 bases between. Germline V lookup: CDR1 SGHAT, CDR2 FQNNGV. CDR3: CASSLDSSSGNTIYF. The CDR3 nucleotides read TGTGCCAGCAGCTTAGATTCCAGCTCTGGAAACACCATATATTTT.